The entry that follows covers one T cell receptor (beta chain) sequence. Other nucleotide sequences from this sample produce the same CDR3. The record originates from a study of blood T cell repertoires in COVID-19. Profiling relied on immunoSEQ multiplex PCR, and the TCRdb table lists in-frame clones only, not all of them. The table records 200,000 to 250,000 clones, 65% to 85% of them present only once. Participant-given clinical history determined each cohort assignment. Recovered participants had two consecutive negative NP/OP PCR tests, healthcare professional clearance, or symptom resolution. This CDR3 spans 13 amino acids. CDR1 is KGHSH, CDR2 LQKENI, per germline. V was pared by 6 bases and J by 2 bases, with 10 bases between.

The chain combines TRBV18 with TRBJ1-1, with a weak D call TRBD1 (5 bases). The receptor's source is a woman aged 55-70 years who had recovered from COVID-19. Input material: PBMCs or T cells enriched from blood (not recorded which). DNA of the CDR3: TGTGCCAGCTCTCGGGGGGTTAACACTGAAGCTTTCTTT. This gives the protein CASSRGVNTEAFF.